This TCR beta chain stems from a study of T cells in Graves' hyperthyroidism and ophthalmopathy. Each 10 ml fresh peripheral blood draw supplied the PBMCs. The investigators amplified TCR beta CDR3 regions from RNA transcripts. TCR CDR3 underwent first-round RT-PCR with the HTBI primer set. A single record per CDR3 protein comes from TCRdb applying MiXCR to the multiplex PCR reads. The sample shows 200,000 or so distinct CDR3 sequences, roughly a sixth of them seen only once. This CDR3 region has 13 residues. Germline CDR1 reads GTSNPN; CDR2 reads SVGIG (reference sequence). The V and J ends lost 4 bases and 7 bases, in that order; junction bases with no gene match: 9.

The sample comprised blood. V gene TRBV30 combines with J gene TRBJ2-7; 8 nucleotides align to TRBD1. The origin of this receptor is a woman aged 45 to 65 with Graves' hyperthyroidism. The CDR3 reads CAWIRDRPMEQYF. CDR3 nucleotides: TGTGCCTGGATTCGGGACAGGCCGATGGAGCAGTACTTC.